These T cell receptor beta chains were read from a single sample in a study of T cells after yellow fever vaccination. TCRdb analysed the 5' RACE reads with MiXCR anew, one entry per CDR3 protein. Here the sample spans some 320,000 distinct CDR3 sequences, about 4.5% being singletons. Sample: PBMCs, taken 15 days after the yellow fever booster vaccination. Every receptor here comes from a man between 18 and 29 years old who received the YFV17D yellow fever vaccine. Both conserved end residues are part of each CDR3. The order of the fields is CDR3 protein, CDR3 DNA, J gene, clone size, D gene, V gene. A D gene is named only where the DNA matches it firmly. The size field is filled for only some rows; it gives once, few, many or a size class.

CARSGTGTGLAKNIQYF TGTGCCAGGTCAGGTACAGGGACTGGTCTAGCCAAAAACATTCAGTACTTC TRBJ2-4 NA NA TRBV5-6
CASSRGGSSYEQYF TGTGCCAGCAGTCGGGGAGGTTCCTCCTACGAGCAGTACTTC TRBJ2-7 many NA TRBV12-3/TRBV12-4
CASSGTTNTEAFF TGTGCCAGCTCAGGGACTACGAACACTGAAGCTTTCTTT TRBJ1-1 NA NA TRBV18
CASQNDRGMNNEQFF TGTGCCAGTCAAAATGACAGGGGAATGAACAATGAGCAGTTCTTC TRBJ2-1 few TRBD1 TRBV2
CASMGTGELFF TGTGCCAGCATGGGCACCGGGGAGCTGTTTTTT TRBJ2-2 many NA TRBV6-1
CASSQDLYRLAGGLDTQYF TGCGCCAGCAGCCAAGATTTGTATCGACTAGCGGGGGGGCTGGATACGCAGTATTTT TRBJ2-3 many TRBD2 TRBV4-3
CASSAGTSGGLAKNIQYF TGTGCCAGCAGCGCCGGGACTAGCGGGGGATTAGCCAAAAACATTCAGTACTTC TRBJ2-4 many TRBD2 TRBV9
CASSQAESPETQYF TGTGCCAGCAGTCAAGCAGAGAGCCCGGAGACCCAGTACTTC TRBJ2-5 NA NA TRBV12-3/TRBV12-4
CASTYGSGPPLHF TGTGCCAGCACCTACGGGTCAGGTCCACCCCTCCACTTT TRBJ1-6 few NA TRBV6-6
CASSRRTANTEAFF TGTGCCAGCAGCCGACGGACAGCGAACACTGAAGCTTTCTTT TRBJ1-1 many NA TRBV6-2/TRBV6-3
CASSSGTDANTGELFF TGTGCCAGCAGTTCCGGGACGGACGCGAACACCGGGGAGCTGTTTTTT TRBJ2-2 few NA TRBV28
CSALDISTGELFF TGCAGTGCTCTAGACATCTCCACCGGGGAGCTGTTTTTT TRBJ2-2 few NA TRBV20-1
CATSRAGTPGNVLTF TGTGCCACCAGCAGGGCCGGAACTCCGGGCAACGTCCTGACTTTC TRBJ2-6 few NA TRBV15
CASGLVLPPSPREQFF TGTGCTAGTGGTTTGGTACTTCCCCCTTCCCCGAGAGAGCAGTTCTTC TRBJ2-1 many NA TRBV12-5
CASTGIQETQYF TGTGCCAGCACCGGGATCCAAGAGACCCAGTACTTC TRBJ2-5 many NA TRBV12-3/TRBV12-4
CASRHPPTAYEQYF TGCGCCAGCAGACACCCGCCGACAGCCTACGAGCAGTACTTC TRBJ2-7 many NA TRBV5-1
CASSPGTSADTQYF TGCGCCAGCAGCCCTGGGACTAGCGCAGATACGCAGTATTTT TRBJ2-3 few TRBD2 TRBV5-1
CASSGTRVYSPLHF TGTGCCAGCAGCGGAACCAGGGTTTATTCACCCCTCCACTTT TRBJ1-6 many NA TRBV11-2
CASRGPGIAKNIQYF TGTGCCAGCAGGGGACCGGGGATAGCCAAAAACATTCAGTACTTC TRBJ2-4 few NA TRBV7-2
CASSLVGVGELFF TGTGCCAGCAGTTTAGTAGGGGTCGGGGAGCTGTTTTTT TRBJ2-2 NA NA TRBV12-3/TRBV12-4
CAISEGLDRGGYNEQFF TGTGCCATCAGTGAAGGTTTGGACAGGGGAGGTTACAATGAGCAGTTCTTC TRBJ2-1 few TRBD1 TRBV10-3
CASSVGGRLSNEQFF TGTGCCAGCAGCGTAGGGGGGCGTCTGTCAAATGAGCAGTTCTTC TRBJ2-1 NA NA TRBV9
CASSQLRGAGFGYTF TGTGCCAGCAGCCAATTAAGGGGAGCCGGATTCGGCTACACCTTC TRBJ1-2 NA NA TRBV14
CASSYGMGTGGGDIQYF TGTGCCAGCAGTTACGGGATGGGGACAGGGGGCGGGGACATTCAGTACTTC TRBJ2-4 many TRBD1 TRBV6-5
CASSLVGQGVGEQYF TGCGCCAGCAGCTTGGTGGGACAGGGGGTCGGCGAGCAGTACTTC TRBJ2-7 NA TRBD1 TRBV5-1
CSARFGSRNTEAFF TGCAGTGCTAGATTCGGATCTAGGAACACTGAAGCTTTCTTT TRBJ1-1 few NA TRBV20-1
CASSLSRTDLIDGYTF TGTGCCAGCAGCTTGAGCAGGACCGACCTCATAGATGGCTACACCTTC TRBJ1-2 many NA TRBV7-3
CASSWGDGTDTQYF TGCGCCAGCAGCTGGGGGGACGGCACAGATACGCAGTATTTT TRBJ2-3 few NA TRBV4-3
CASSLPENTGELFF TGCGCCAGCAGCTTGCCAGAAAACACCGGGGAGCTGTTTTTT TRBJ2-2 NA NA TRBV5-1
CASSRPGTGTTTEQYF TGTGCCAGCAGCCGTCCCGGGACAGGGACGACCACCGAGCAGTACTTC TRBJ2-7 few TRBD1 TRBV5-6
CASGTGTGYGGNTIYF TGTGCCAGCGGCACGGGGACAGGATACGGTGGAAACACCATATATTTT TRBJ1-3 few TRBD1 TRBV12-3/TRBV12-4